The subject of this entry is one T cell receptor beta chain. TCRdb called the 5' RACE reads again in MiXCR, with one record for every CDR3 protein. The table includes approximately 500,000 distinct CDR3 sequences, about 15% detected once. This CDR3 comprises 13 residues. CDR1 ENHRY and CDR2 SYGVKD come from the germline V gene. Trimming pared 10 bases from V and 3 bases from J, leaving 16 bases between. The data belong to a study of identical twins. Everyone who donated was a healthy Caucasian. Another study also made use of these data, one on yellow fever vaccine responses in identical twins.

This TCR was sampled from a woman in her late teens or twenties in good health. Sample: CD4+ T cells sorted from blood. The chain links TRBV10-3 to TRBJ2-7; D perhaps matches TRBD1 (5 bases). The CDR3 nucleotides read TGTGCCACCGGCGACAGACCCTACTACGAGCAGTACGTC. Its protein is CATGDRPYYEQYV.